The next 16 T cell receptor beta chains were all read from a single sample in a study of blood T cell repertoires in COVID-19. Profiled with immunoSEQ multiplex PCR; TCRdb holds only in-frame clones, not every one. The sample yields 350,000 or so clones, roughly 90% seen once. The specimen was PBMCs or T cells enriched from blood (not recorded which). These receptors were taken from a woman aged 30 to 39 who had been exposed to COVID-19.

The chain combines TRBV7-3 with TRBJ2-3; D gene ambiguous. CDR1 and CDR2 from the germline V gene are SGHTA and FQGTGA. The ends were cut back, 2 bases at V and 2 bases at J, with 5 bases in the middle. The CDR3 length is 13 residues. The CDR3 DNA is TGTGCCAGCAGCTTACTAGTCACAGATACGCAGTATTTT. Its translation: CASSLLVTDTQYF. Full variable domain (outside the CDR3, taken from reference TRBV7-3 and TRBJ2-3): GAGVSQTPSNKVTEKGKYVELRCDPISGHTALYWYRQSLGQGPEFLIYFQGTGAADDSGLPNDRFFAVRPEGSVSTLKIQRTERGDSAVYLCASSLLVTDTQYFGPGTRLTVL.

The chain couples TRBV28 to TRBJ2-1; TRBD1 is a possible D gene (5 bases). The CDR3 consists of 13 residues. V lost 6 bases and J lost 5, with 11 bases in between. The germline gives CDR1 MDHEN, CDR2 SYDVKM. CDR3 sequence: CASSRGADNEQFF. The CDR3 DNA follows: TGTGCCAGCAGCCGTGGGGCTGACAATGAGCAGTTCTTC.

In this sample, this clone turned up a few times. This chain connects TRBV7-2 to TRBJ2-7, with D hard to call. CDR1 and CDR2 from the germline V gene are SGHTA and FQGNSA. The V end was cut by 3 bases, the J end by 4 bases, with 7 bases between. The CDR3 is 12 amino acids. CDR3 sequence: CASSFTYYEQYF. CDR3 nucleotides: TGTGCCAGCAGCTTTACTTATTACGAGCAGTACTTC.

V gene TRBV27 combines with J gene TRBJ2-3; D might be TRBD2 (6 bases). The length of the CDR3 is 13 residues. V was cut by 6 bases and J by 8 bases, with 15 bases left in between. Germline CDR1 MNHEY, CDR2 SMNVEV (reference sequence). CDR3 sequence reads: CASSKTGDITQYF. For the CDR3, the DNA is TGTGCCAGCAGCAAAACGGGAGATATTACGCAGTATTTT.

V gene TRBV4-1 combines with J gene TRBJ1-2; no clear D. The CDR3 sequence is 14 residues long. Per the germline V gene, CDR1 is MGHRA and CDR2 is YSYEKL. V gave up 1 base and J gave up 4 bases, with 10 bases separating them. The CDR3 DNA is TGCGCCAGCAGCCAAGGGGAGGTCCTCTATGGCTACACCTTC. Its translation: CASSQGEVLYGYTF.

The chain has TRBV3-1 (or the pseudogene TRBV3-2) and TRBJ2-5; 7 nucleotides match TRBD2. V was clipped by 0 bases and J by 9 bases; unmatched bases: 13. This CDR3 contains 16 residues. From germline, CDR1 is LGHDT and CDR2 YNNKEL (reference sequence). The CDR3 nucleotides read TGTGCCAGCAGCCAAGATCGTCTGAGCGGCGGGGGTCCCCAGTACTTC. Its protein is CASSQDRLSGGGPQYF.

V and J are TRBV27 and TRBJ2-7, with a possible D match to TRBD2 (6 bases). This CDR3 is built from 15 residues. From germline, CDR1 is MNHEY and CDR2 SMNVEV (reference sequence). V gave up 4 bases and J gave up 2 bases, with 15 bases separating them. DNA of the CDR3: TGTGCCAGCAGTTGGGGCCGGGACTCGGCCTACGAGCAGTACTTC. Residues: CASSWGRDSAYEQYF.

The V call is TRBV12-3 or TRBV12-4, the J call TRBJ1-5, with D possibly matching TRBD1 (5 bases). The CDR3 sequence is 13 residues long. V was pared by 2 bases and J by 9 bases, with 11 bases between. Here the CDR3 reads CASSLFGGGPQHF. CDR3 sequence (DNA): TGTGCCAGCAGTTTATTTGGGGGGGGGCCCCAGCATTTT.

V gene TRBV4-2 combines with J gene TRBJ1-2; a possible D gene is TRBD1 (6 bases). Germline-derived CDR1 and CDR2 are LGHNA and YNFKEQ. The CDR3 runs to 15 residues. Between the trimmed V and J ends, which lost 0 bases and 3 bases, there was a span of 11 bases. In nucleotides, the CDR3 is TGTGCCAGCAGCCAAGATTCGACAGGAGACTATGGCTACACCTTC. It codes for CASSQDSTGDYGYTF.

V is TRBV28 and J is TRBJ2-1; D remains ambiguous. V was clipped by 2 bases and J by 16 bases, with 12 bases between them. The CDR3 has 11 amino acids. From germline, CDR1 is MDHEN and CDR2 SYDVKM. This CDR3 reads CASSLGTRFFF. The CDR3 bases are TGTGCCAGCAGTTTAGGTACCAGGTTTTTCTTC.

This chain uses TRBV4-1 with TRBJ2-2; TRBD1 aligns across 7 bases. Trimming at V came to 4 bases and at J to 13 bases, leaving 12 bases not matched to a gene. Germline CDR1 MGHRA, CDR2 YSYEKL. The CDR3 extends over 14 amino acids. Here the CDR3 reads CASSPGQDWELLFF. The CDR3 nucleotides read TGCGCCAGCAGCCCTGGACAGGATTGGGAACTGCTGTTTTTT.

V and J are TRBV24-1 and TRBJ1-2; 10 positions match TRBD1. Per germline, CDR1 KGHDR and CDR2 SFDVKD. V lost 7 bases, J lost 7 bases, and 11 bases stayed unmatched. This CDR3 region has 15 residues. CDR3 DNA: TGTGCCACCAGAGGGGTCGACAGGGGGCGACTTGGCTACACCTTC. This gives the protein CATRGVDRGRLGYTF.

The chain recombines TRBV11-2 with TRBJ1-1; D is ambiguous. Per the germline V gene, CDR1 is SGHAT and CDR2 is FQNNGV. This CDR3 has 14 residues. V was cut by 4 bases and J by 1 base, with 10 bases left in between. This chain's CDR3 is CASSSPGRNTEAFF. CDR3 nucleotides: TGTGCCAGCAGCTCCCCGGGGAGGAACACTGAAGCTTTCTTT.

V and J are TRBV28 and TRBJ2-1; 10 nucleotides agree with TRBD2. This CDR3 region has 15 residues. The trim removed 4 bases at V and 9 bases at J, leaving 9 bases unmatched. The germline V gene encodes CDR1 MDHEN and CDR2 SYDVKM. Here the CDR3 DNA reads TGTGCCAGCAGTTACAGCGGGAGGGATCGGGGTGAGCAGTTCTTC. It yields the protein CASSYSGRDRGEQFF.

The V and J genes are TRBV30 and TRBJ1-5, with D perhaps TRBD1 (6 bases). CDR1 GTSNPN and CDR2 SVGIG come from the germline V gene (reference sequence). The CDR3 is 12 residues long. The V end lost 3 bases, the J end lost 4 bases, and 7 bases lay between the germline ends. The CDR3 bases are TGTGCCTGGAGACAGGGTAATCAGCCCCAGCATTTT. Translated: CAWRQGNQPQHF.

The rearrangement uses TRBV6-6 and TRBJ2-7, with D perhaps TRBD1 (5 bases). Germline V gene sequence: CDR1 MNHNY, CDR2 SVGAGI (reference sequence). The CDR3 is made up of 14 amino acids. V was cut by 6 bases and J by 4 bases, with 16 bases left in between. CDR3 in amino acids: CASSDRLISYEQYF. CDR3 sequence (DNA): TGTGCCAGCAGCGACAGATTAATAAGTTACGAGCAGTACTTC.